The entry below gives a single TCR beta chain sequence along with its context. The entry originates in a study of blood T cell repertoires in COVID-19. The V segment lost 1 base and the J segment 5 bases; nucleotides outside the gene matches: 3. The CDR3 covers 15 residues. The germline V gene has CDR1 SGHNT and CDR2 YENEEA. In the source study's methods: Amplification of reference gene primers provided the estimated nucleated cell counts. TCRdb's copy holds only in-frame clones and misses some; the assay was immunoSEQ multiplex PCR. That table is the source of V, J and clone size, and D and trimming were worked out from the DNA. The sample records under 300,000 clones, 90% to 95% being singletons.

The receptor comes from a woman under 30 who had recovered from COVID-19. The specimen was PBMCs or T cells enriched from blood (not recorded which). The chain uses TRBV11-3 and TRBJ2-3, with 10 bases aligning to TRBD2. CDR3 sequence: CASSLVSSGGDTQYF. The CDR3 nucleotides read TGTGCCAGCAGCTTAGTGTCTAGCGGGGGAGATACGCAGTATTTT.